This T cell receptor beta chain was recovered during a study of shared clonotypes between healthy human individuals. Points from the study as a whole: It was observed that roughly 5% of naive CD4 clonotypes were shared across several donors. Collection of samples was limited to blood; tissue repertoires likely differ. Generation of non-shared clonotypes was less probable than generation of clonotypes shared by all four donors.

V trimming: 5 bases; J trimming: 6 bases; junction bases outside the gene matches: 8. CDR1 MDHEN and CDR2 SYDVKM come from the germline V gene. This CDR3 is built from 15 residues. Naivety among CD8 cells was defined by CD45RO negativity and positive CCR7 selection, thereby excluding terminally differentiated effector memory CD45RA+ cells. In replicate PCRs of sorted subsets, around 200 ng DNA, approximately 30,000 T cell genomes, was used. Some clones are missing from TCRdb's copy, which holds only in-frame ones; the method was immunoSEQ multiplex PCR. The sample includes roughly 2,000,000 clones, 90% to 95% of them seen just once. On this clone: The antigen is undetermined.

The specimen was naive CD8+ T cells from PBMCs. This receptor was taken from a man younger than 35 in good health. Some clones in this sample may be carry-over from other donors' samples. The V and J genes are TRBV28 and TRBJ1-4; 8 nucleotides line up with TRBD1. In nucleotides, the CDR3 is TGTGCCAGCAGTCCCGGGACAGGAGGGGATGAAAAACTGTTTTTT. Its translation is CASSPGTGGDEKLFF.